The following is a T cell receptor (beta chain) sequence with its context. Sequencing used immunoSEQ multiplex PCR; TCRdb keeps in-frame clones, though not all of them. The table records more than 2,000,000 clones, just over 90% of them present only once. This sample stems from a study of shared clonotypes between healthy human individuals. This CDR3 has 15 residues. With V trimmed by 7 bases and J by 1 base, 7 bases remained unmatched. Germline V CDR1 and CDR2: LNHDA, SQIVND (reference sequence). This clonotype was sampled from a man younger than 35 in good health. Sequenced material: naive CD4+ T cells sorted from blood. Documented subset: CD45RA+ positively selected. The chain employs TRBV19 and TRBJ1-2; 9 nucleotides agree with TRBD1. The CDR3 region has the DNA TGTGCCAGTACCCTCGCGGGACAGGGTAACTATGGCTACACCTTC. It translates to CASTLAGQGNYGYTF.